The 17 T cell receptor beta chains in this list originate from one sample, sequenced in a study of spatial heterogeneity in lung cancer. The time point: blood at routine non-recurrence follow-up after resection. Each CDR3 protein is one row after TCRdb ran MiXCR on the 5' RACE reads. Of 40,000 to 50,000 distinct CDR3 sequences detected, roughly a tenth appear once; the ten largest clones hold 17%. The specimen comprised PBMCs, sampled at follow-up. The receptors come from a female donor with early-stage non-small cell lung cancer.

This clonotype was detected many times. The gene calls are TRBV30 and TRBJ1-3, with D unclear. The V gene's germline CDR1 is GTSNPN and CDR2 SVGIG (reference sequence). The CDR3 has 11 amino acids. In DNA, the CDR3 is TGTGCTTACCCCTCTGGAAACACCATATATTTT. It encodes CAYPSGNTIYF.

The CDR3 loop reads CASSVQSGTGELFF. For the CDR3, the DNA is TGTGCCAGCTCAGTTCAGTCGGGCACCGGGGAGCTGTTTTTT. This chain uses TRBV18 with TRBJ2-2, with D uncertain. CDR3 length: 14 residues. The V gene lost 5 bases and the J gene lost 4 bases, with 11 bases spanning the gap. The germline V gene has CDR1 KGHSH and CDR2 LQKENI.

This chain joins TRBV21-1 and TRBJ1-5; the table's D call of TRBD1 was not tested on the DNA. TRBV21-1 is marked as a pseudogene. The CDR3 contains 16 residues. For the CDR3, the DNA is TGTGCCAGCAAGGGGACAGGTCGGGATAGCAATCAGCCCCAGCATTTT. It encodes CASKGTGRDSNQPQHF.

The J gene is TRBJ2-7, the V gene TRBV12-3 or TRBV12-4; TRBD2 matches 16 bases. The CDR3 consists of 16 residues. The junction had 1 base not matched to a gene; V was cut back by 4 bases and J by 1 base. The CDR3 loop is CASSSGLAGGSYEQYF. Here the CDR3 DNA reads TGTGCCAGCAGTTCGGGACTAGCGGGGGGGTCCTACGAGCAGTACTTC.

The chain is built from TRBV7-6 and TRBJ2-5; 8 nucleotides line up with TRBD2. The J segment lost 6 bases and the V segment lost 5 bases, leaving 17 bases of the junction unmatched. CDR1 is SGHVS and CDR2 is FNYEAQ in the germline V gene. This CDR3 region has 17 residues. The CDR3 DNA follows: TGTGCCAGCAGCCCAGCGCGGGGTAGCGGGGTATCGAAGACCCAGTACTTC. This gives the protein CASSPARGSGVSKTQYF.

The chain combines TRBV6-5 with TRBJ2-2; 8 bases are a match to TRBD2. CDR1 and CDR2 (germline): MNHEY, SVGAGI. Losses at the gene ends were 7 bases for V and 6 bases for J; bases not matched to a gene: 10. The CDR3 spans 15 residues. CDR3 residues: CASIQAGASAGELFF. The CDR3 DNA reads as TGTGCCAGCATCCAAGCGGGGGCCTCGGCCGGGGAGCTGTTTTTT.

The chain has TRBV4-1 and TRBJ2-1; possible D gene TRBD2, 8 bases. There are 16 residues in the CDR3. The V gene's germline CDR1 is MGHRA and CDR2 YSYEKL. Trimming pared 5 bases from V and 6 bases from J, leaving 20 bases between. Written as DNA, the CDR3 is TGCGCCAGCAGCACCCGGGAGGGGGCATTGGGCAATGAGCAGTTCTTC. This encodes CASSTREGALGNEQFF.

As DNA, the CDR3 is TGTGCCAGCAGGGGTGTTTACAGGGGGTCCTACGAGCAGTACTTC. Translation gives CASRGVYRGSYEQYF. The chain employs TRBV28 and TRBJ2-7; 8 nucleotides align to TRBD1. The germline CDR1 and CDR2 sequences are MDHEN and SYDVKM. The CDR3 sequence is 15 residues long. The ends lost 6 bases at V and 1 base at J; junction bases unmatched: 8.

A remark on this clonotype: A junction end diverges from the germline sequence, so it may reflect a read error. V and J are TRBV29-1 and TRBJ2-3; TRBD1 aligns across 7 bases. The germline CDR1 and CDR2 sequences are SQVTM and ANQGSEA. The CDR3 loop spans 16 amino acids. In nucleotides, the CDR3 is TGCAGCGTGGAAGGATACCGGGACAGACCCACAGATACGCAGTATTTT. Residues: CSVEGYRDRPTDTQYF.

This clonotype has ten or more counts. CDR3 sequence (DNA): TGTGCCAGCAGCCCCGGGCTAGCGGGGGAGACCCAGTACTTC. It encodes CASSPGLAGETQYF. V gene TRBV7-2 combines with J gene TRBJ2-5, with 9 bases aligning to TRBD2. The germline gives CDR1 SGHTA, CDR2 FQGNSA. V lost 5 bases to trimming and J lost 5 bases; unmatched junction nucleotides: 6. The CDR3 totals 14 residues. Based on the CDR3 plus reference TRBV7-2 and TRBJ2-5, the full variable domain is GAGVSQSPSNKVTEKGKDVELRCDPISGHTALYWYRQSLGQGLEFLIYFQGNSAPDKSGLPSDRFSAERTGGSVSTLTIQRTQQEDSAVYLCASSPGLAGETQYFGPGTRLLVL.

This clonotype was observed at least ten times. The chain is built from TRBV5-4 and TRBJ2-1, with D perhaps matching TRBD2 (7 bases). Deletions cut 2 bases from V and 7 bases from J, with 13 bases between. This CDR3 contains 14 residues. Germline V CDR1 and CDR2: SGHNT, YYREEE (reference sequence). The CDR3 DNA reads as TGTGCCAGCAGCTTTTTCGGGGGGCTTAATGAGCAGTTCTTC. Translation: CASSFFGGLNEQFF.

The table lists this clonotype with many counts. This chain joins TRBV18 and TRBJ2-5; D may be TRBD1 or TRBD2 (5 bases each). V dropped 3 bases and J dropped 5 bases, with 16 bases sitting between them. CDR3 length: 15 residues. Germline lookup yields CDR1 KGHSH and CDR2 LQKENI. CDR3 sequence: CASSPEGRVTETQYF. CDR3 in DNA: TGTGCCAGCTCACCTGAGGGCAGGGTAACGGAGACCCAGTACTTC.

There are a few counts of this clonotype. The chain recombines TRBV11-3 with TRBJ1-2, with TRBD1 matching 7 bases. This CDR3 region has 17 residues. The germline V gene has CDR1 SGHNT and CDR2 YENEEA. After removal of 5 bases from V and 0 bases from J, the junction contained 12 bases not matched to a gene. CDR3: CASSRANRGLANYGYTF. In DNA, the CDR3 is TGTGCCAGCAGCCGTGCGAACAGGGGACTTGCTAACTATGGCTACACCTTC.

This clonotype was found many times. The J gene is TRBJ2-1, the V gene TRBV6-1; 10 nucleotides agree with TRBD1. Germline CDR1 and CDR2: MNHNS and SASEGT. This CDR3 is built from 15 residues. V trimming: 6 bases; J trimming: 8 bases; junction bases outside the gene matches: 10. DNA for the CDR3: TGTGCCAGCAGACAGGACAGGGGGGGTTTGGATGAGCAGTTCTTC. It codes for CASRQDRGGLDEQFF.

This clonotype was seen a few times. The V and J genes are TRBV25-1 and TRBJ1-5; D not resolved. The V and J ends lost 8 bases and 5 bases respectively, with 13 bases between them. Germline assignment: CDR1 MGHDK and CDR2 SYGVNS. The length of the CDR3 is 13 residues. In DNA form, the CDR3 reads TGTGCCAGCTCGGGCCTGGGCCATCAGCCCCAGCATTTT. Encoded protein: CASSGLGHQPQHF.

This clonotype has at least ten counts. For the CDR3, the DNA is TGTGCCAGCAGTTCGGGGTCAGGGAGACCCCAGCATTTT. It codes for CASSSGSGRPQHF. The chain employs TRBV7-2 and TRBJ1-5; tentative D call: TRBD1 (5 bases). The CDR3 sequence is 13 residues long. V was clipped by 6 bases and J by 10 bases, with 16 bases between them. CDR1 SGHTA and CDR2 FQGNSA come from the germline V gene.

This clonotype showed up many times. This sequence joins TRBV5-1 and TRBJ1-1; TRBD1 aligns across 9 bases. From germline, CDR1 is SGHRS and CDR2 YFSETQ. V shed 6 bases, J shed 4 bases, and the junction held 13 bases outside the gene matches. The CDR3 covers 16 residues. CDR3 sequence (DNA): TGCGCCAGCACAACCGGGACAGGGCGTGGCGGCACTGAAGCTTTCTTT. Encoded protein: CASTTGTGRGGTEAFF.